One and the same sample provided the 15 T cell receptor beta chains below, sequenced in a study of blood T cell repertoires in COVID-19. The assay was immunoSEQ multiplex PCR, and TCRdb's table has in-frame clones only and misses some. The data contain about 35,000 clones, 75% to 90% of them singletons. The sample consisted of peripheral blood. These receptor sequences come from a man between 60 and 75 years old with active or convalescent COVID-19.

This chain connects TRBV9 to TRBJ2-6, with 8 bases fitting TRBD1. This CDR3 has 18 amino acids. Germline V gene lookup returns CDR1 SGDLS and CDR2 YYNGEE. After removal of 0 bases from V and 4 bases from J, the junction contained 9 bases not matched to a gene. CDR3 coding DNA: TGTGCCAGCAGCGTAGAGCTAGGACAGGGTGCCGGGGCCAACGTCCTGACTTTC. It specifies CASSVELGQGAGANVLTF.

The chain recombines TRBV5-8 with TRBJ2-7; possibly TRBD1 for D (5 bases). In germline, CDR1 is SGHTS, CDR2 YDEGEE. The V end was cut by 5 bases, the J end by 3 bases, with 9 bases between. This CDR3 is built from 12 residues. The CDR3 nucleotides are TGTGCCAGCAGGAGACAGTTCTACGAGCAGTACGTC. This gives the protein CASRRQFYEQYV.

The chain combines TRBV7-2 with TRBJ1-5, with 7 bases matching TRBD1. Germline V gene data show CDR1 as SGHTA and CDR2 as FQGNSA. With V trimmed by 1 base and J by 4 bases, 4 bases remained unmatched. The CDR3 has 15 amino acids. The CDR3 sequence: CASSLDGRGNQPQHF. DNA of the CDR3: TGTGCCAGCAGCTTAGATGGCAGGGGGAATCAGCCCCAGCATTTT.

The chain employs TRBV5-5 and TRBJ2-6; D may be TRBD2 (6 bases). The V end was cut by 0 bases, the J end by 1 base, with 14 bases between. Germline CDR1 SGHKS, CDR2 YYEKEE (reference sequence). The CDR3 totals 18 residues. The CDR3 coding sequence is TGTGCCAGCAGCTTGGTTGGAGGGTGGGGGTCTGGGGCCAACGTCCTGACTTTC. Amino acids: CASSLVGGWGSGANVLTF.

CDR3 nucleotide sequence: TGTGCCAGCAGCCTCGCGAGCTCCTACAATGAGCAGTTCTTC. Its translation: CASSLASSYNEQFF. The chain uses TRBV7-8 and TRBJ2-1; D gene uncertain. Trimming removed 5 bases from V and 0 bases from J, with 8 bases in between. The CDR3 runs to 14 residues. The germline CDR1 and CDR2 sequences are SGHVS and FQNEAQ.

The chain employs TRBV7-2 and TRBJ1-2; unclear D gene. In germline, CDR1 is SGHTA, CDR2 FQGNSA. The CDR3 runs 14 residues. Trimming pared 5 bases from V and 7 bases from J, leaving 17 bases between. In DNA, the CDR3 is TGTGCCAGCAGCACCCAGGACTTCTCTGGTGGCTACACCTTC. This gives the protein CASSTQDFSGGYTF.

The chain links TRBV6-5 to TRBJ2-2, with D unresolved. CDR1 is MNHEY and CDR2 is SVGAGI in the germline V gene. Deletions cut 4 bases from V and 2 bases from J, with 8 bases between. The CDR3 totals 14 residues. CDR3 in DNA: TGTGCCAGCAGTTCTGGCGGAAACACCGGGGAGCTGTTTTTT. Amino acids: CASSSGGNTGELFF.

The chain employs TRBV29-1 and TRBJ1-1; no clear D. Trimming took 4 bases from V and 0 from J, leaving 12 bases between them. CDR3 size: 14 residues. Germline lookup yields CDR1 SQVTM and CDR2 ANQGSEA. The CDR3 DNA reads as TGCAGCGTTGCTGGAGGCCCGATGAACACTGAAGCTTTCTTT. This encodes CSVAGGPMNTEAFF. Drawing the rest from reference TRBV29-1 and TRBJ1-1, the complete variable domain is SAVISQKPSRDICQRGTSLTIQCQVDSQVTMMFWYRQQPGQSLTLIATANQGSEATYESGFVIDKFPISRPNLTFSTLTVSNMSPEDSSIYLCSVAGGPMNTEAFFGQGTRLTVV.

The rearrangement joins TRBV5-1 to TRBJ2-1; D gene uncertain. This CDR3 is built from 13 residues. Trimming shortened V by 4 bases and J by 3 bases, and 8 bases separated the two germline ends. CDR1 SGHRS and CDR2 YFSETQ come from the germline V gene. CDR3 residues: CASSPYSYNEQFF. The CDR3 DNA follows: TGCGCCAGCAGCCCTTACAGCTACAATGAGCAGTTCTTC.

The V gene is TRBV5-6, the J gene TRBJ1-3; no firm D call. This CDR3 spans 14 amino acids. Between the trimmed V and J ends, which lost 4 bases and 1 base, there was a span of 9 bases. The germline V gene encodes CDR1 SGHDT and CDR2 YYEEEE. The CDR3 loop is CASSPTISGNTIYF. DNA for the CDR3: TGTGCCAGCAGCCCTACGATATCTGGAAACACCATATATTTT. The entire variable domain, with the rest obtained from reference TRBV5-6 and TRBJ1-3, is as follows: DAGVTQSPTHLIKTRGQQVTLRCSPKSGHDTVSWYQQALGQGPQFIFQYYEEEERQRGNFPDRFSGHQFPNYSSELNVNALLLGDSALYLCASSPTISGNTIYFGEGSWLTVV.

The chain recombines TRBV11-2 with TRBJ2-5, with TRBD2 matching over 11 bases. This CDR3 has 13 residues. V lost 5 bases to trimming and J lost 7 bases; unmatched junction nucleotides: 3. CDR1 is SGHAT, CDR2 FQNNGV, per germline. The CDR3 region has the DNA TGTGCCAGCAGCGTCGGACTAGCGGGGACCCAGTACTTC. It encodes CASSVGLAGTQYF.

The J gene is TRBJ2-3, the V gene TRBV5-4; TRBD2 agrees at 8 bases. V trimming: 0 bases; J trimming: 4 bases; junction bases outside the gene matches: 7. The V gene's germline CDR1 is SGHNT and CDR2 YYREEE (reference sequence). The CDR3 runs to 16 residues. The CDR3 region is CASSLVGAGGPDTQYF. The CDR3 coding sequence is TGTGCCAGCAGCTTGGTGGGGGCGGGAGGCCCAGATACGCAGTATTTT.

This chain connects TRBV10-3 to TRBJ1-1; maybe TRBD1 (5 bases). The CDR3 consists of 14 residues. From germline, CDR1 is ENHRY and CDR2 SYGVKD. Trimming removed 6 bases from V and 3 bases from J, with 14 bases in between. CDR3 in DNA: TGTGCCATCAGCACCGGAGGGACGGACACTGAAGCTTTCTTT. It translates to CAISTGGTDTEAFF.

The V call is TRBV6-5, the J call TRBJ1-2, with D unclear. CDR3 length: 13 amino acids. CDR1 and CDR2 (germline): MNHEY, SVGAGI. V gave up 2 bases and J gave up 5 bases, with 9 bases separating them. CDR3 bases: TGTGCCAGCAGTTACGGGCCGAGATATGGCTACACCTTC. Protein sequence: CASSYGPRYGYTF.

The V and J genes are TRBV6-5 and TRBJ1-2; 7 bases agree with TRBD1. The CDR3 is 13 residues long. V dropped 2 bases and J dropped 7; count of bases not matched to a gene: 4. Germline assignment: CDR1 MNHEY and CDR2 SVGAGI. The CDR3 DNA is TGTGCCAGCAGTTACCGACAGGGTGGTGGCTACACCTTC. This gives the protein CASSYRQGGGYTF.